These 7 T cell receptor beta chains were sequenced from one sample in a study of OX40 agonist ivuxolimab in advanced cancers. Measured with immunoSEQ multiplex PCR; TCRdb has only the in-frame clones, and not every one. The sample includes roughly 50,000 clones, 75% to 90% seen only once; the top ten take about 0.36%. Sample: CD4+ or CD8+ T cells sorted from blood, taken in a trial of the OX40 agonist ivuxolimab. These receptors were obtained from an adult with an advanced solid tumor such as melanoma, head and neck, liver or kidney cancer.

The sample holds one count of this clone. The V gene is TRBV18, the J gene TRBJ2-5; 8 bases are shared with TRBD1. The CDR3 runs to 14 residues. The V segment lost 3 bases and the J segment 1 base; nucleotides outside the gene matches: 1. The germline gives CDR1 KGHSH, CDR2 LQKENI. The CDR3 sequence is CASSPGQGQETQYF. As DNA, the CDR3 is TGTGCCAGCTCACCTGGACAGGGCCAAGAGACCCAGTACTTC. Drawing the rest from reference TRBV18 and TRBJ2-5, the complete variable domain is NAGVMQNPRHLVRRRGQEARLRCSPMKGHSHVYWYRQLPEEGLKFMVYLQKENIIDESGMPKERFSAEFPKEGPSILRIQQVVRGDSAAYFCASSPGQGQETQYFGPGTRLLVL.

The CDR3 DNA is TGTGCCAGCAGTTCCTGGTGGGCTACCTCCTACAATGAGCAGTTCTTC. It is translated as CASSSWWATSYNEQFF. The V gene is TRBV6-4, the J gene TRBJ2-1, with D hard to call. This CDR3 has 16 residues. Trimming pared 5 bases from V and 0 bases from J, leaving 14 bases between. From germline, CDR1 is MRHNA and CDR2 SNTAGT.

The chain carries TRBV30 and TRBJ1-6; D is unresolved. This CDR3 has 16 amino acids. CDR1 is GTSNPN and CDR2 is SVGIG in the germline V gene (reference sequence). V lost 3 bases and J lost 9, with 21 bases in between. The CDR3 DNA reads TGTGCCTGGAGACCCCGGACCGTCGTGAAGGGTTCACCCCTCCACTTT. Translated: CAWRPRTVVKGSPLHF.

The chain combines TRBV5-1 with TRBJ2-4, with D tentatively TRBD1 (8 bases). The CDR3 spans 14 residues. With 4 bases removed from V and 15 bases from J, the gap between germline ends came to 23 bases. Germline V gene sequence: CDR1 SGHRS, CDR2 YFSETQ. The CDR3 loop reads CASSGTTGEGMGYF. CDR3 coding DNA: TGCGCCAGCAGCGGGACGACAGGGGAGGGGATGGGGTACTTC.

The rearrangement links TRBV29-1 to TRBJ2-5; D is perhaps TRBD2 (7 bases). The CDR3 length is 14 residues. With 4 bases removed from V and 3 bases from J, the gap between germline ends came to 15 bases. Germline V CDR1 and CDR2: SQVTM, ANQGSEA. The CDR3 coding sequence is TGCAGCGTTGCTCGGGCGGGGGCGGAAGAGACCCAGTACTTC. Translated: CSVARAGAEETQYF.

The chain uses TRBV28 and TRBJ2-1; weak D call: TRBD2 (6 bases). The V end lost 6 bases, the J end lost 6 bases, and 12 bases lay between the germline ends. The CDR3 consists of 13 residues. Germline CDR1 reads MDHEN; CDR2 reads SYDVKM. CDR3 in DNA: TGTGCCAGCAGAAAAACTAGCCCCAATGAGCAGTTCTTC. Translating it yields CASRKTSPNEQFF.

The genes are TRBV11-3 and TRBJ2-3; 7 bases are a match to TRBD1. Germline CDR1 SGHNT, CDR2 YENEEA. V was pared by 5 bases and J by 5 bases, with 4 bases of the junction left unmatched. The CDR3 is made up of 13 amino acids. CDR3 coding DNA: TGTGCCAGCAGCCCTAACAGGGGAGATACGCAGTATTTT. Translated: CASSPNRGDTQYF.